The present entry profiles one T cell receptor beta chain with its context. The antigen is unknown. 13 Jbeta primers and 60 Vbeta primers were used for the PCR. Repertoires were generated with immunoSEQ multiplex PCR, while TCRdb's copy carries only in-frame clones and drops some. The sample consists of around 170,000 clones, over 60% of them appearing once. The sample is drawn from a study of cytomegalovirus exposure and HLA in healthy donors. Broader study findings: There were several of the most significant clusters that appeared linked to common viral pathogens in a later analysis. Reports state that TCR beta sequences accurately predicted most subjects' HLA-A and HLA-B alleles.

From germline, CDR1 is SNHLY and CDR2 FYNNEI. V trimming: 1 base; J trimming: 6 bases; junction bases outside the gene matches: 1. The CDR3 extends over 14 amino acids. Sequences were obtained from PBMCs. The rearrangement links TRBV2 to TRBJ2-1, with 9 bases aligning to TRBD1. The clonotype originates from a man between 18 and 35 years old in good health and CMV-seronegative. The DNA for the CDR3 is TGTGCCAGCAGTGAAGACAGGGGGCGCAATGAGCAGTTCTTC. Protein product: CASSEDRGRNEQFF.